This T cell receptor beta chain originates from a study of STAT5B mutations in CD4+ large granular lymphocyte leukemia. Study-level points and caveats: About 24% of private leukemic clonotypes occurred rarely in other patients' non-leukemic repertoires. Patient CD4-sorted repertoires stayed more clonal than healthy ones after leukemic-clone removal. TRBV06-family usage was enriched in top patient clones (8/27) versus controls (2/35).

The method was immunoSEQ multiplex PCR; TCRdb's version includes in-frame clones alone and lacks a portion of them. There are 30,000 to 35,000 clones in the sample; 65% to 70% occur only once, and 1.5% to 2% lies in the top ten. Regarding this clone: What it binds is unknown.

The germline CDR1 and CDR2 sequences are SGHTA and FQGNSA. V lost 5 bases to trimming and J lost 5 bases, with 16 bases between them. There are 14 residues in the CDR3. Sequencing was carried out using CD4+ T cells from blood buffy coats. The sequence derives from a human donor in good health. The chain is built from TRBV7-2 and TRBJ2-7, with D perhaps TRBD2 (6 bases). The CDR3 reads CASSGEAVANEQYF. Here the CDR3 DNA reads TGTGCCAGCAGCGGGGAGGCAGTGGCCAACGAGCAGTACTTC.